The rows below give T cell receptor beta chains drawn from one sample of a study of T-cell reconstitution after alpha-beta-depleted transplantation in children. TCRdb analysed the PCR reads with MiXCR anew, one entry per CDR3 protein. The sample consists of about 260,000 distinct CDR3 sequences, under 9.5% of them appearing once. Source: PBMCs, mostly from graft donor cells, taken 180 days after TCRalphabeta/CD19-depleted stem cell transplant. The receptors were gathered from a male patient younger than 18 who had a stem cell transplant for acute lymphoblastic leukemia, so the T cells may come from the graft donor. The CDR3 runs from the conserved cysteine through the conserved F or W. The order of the fields is D gene, V gene, CDR3 protein. The D gene is left open where the match is weak.

TRBD1,TRBV7-9,CASSRPRTGFLTGELFF
NA,TRBV18,CASSPSNSGANVLTF
NA,TRBV12-3/TRBV12-4,CASSPPGPNYGYTF
NA,TRBV18,CASSPPVGAGNTQYF
TRBD1,TRBV19,CASSHRGFGNTIYF
NA,TRBV11-2,CASSLGLAHTQYF
NA,TRBV2,CASTPRGGNNEQFF
TRBD2,TRBV3-1,CASSQEWGGGDTQYF
NA,TRBV7-9,CASPKAVSANTGELFF
TRBD2,TRBV6-2/TRBV6-3,CASSHGRLAPYNEQFF
NA,TRBV6-2/TRBV6-3,CASSATPSSYEQYF
NA,TRBV20-1,CSASSQPSTDTQYF
NA,TRBV12-3/TRBV12-4,CASRTHDRPTEAFF
NA,TRBV28,CASSFYVNEKLFF
TRBD2,TRBV12-3/TRBV12-4,CASITGGGTGELFF
NA,TRBV21-1,CASSPQGTSGIYEQYF
NA,TRBV7-6,CASSSVENEQFF
NA,TRBV5-1,CASSLGGESTDTQYF
NA,TRBV10-3,CAISEDWHTTGELFF
TRBD1,TRBV20-1,CSARDLGQGIASMGPQHF
NA,TRBV7-8,CASSLDAWGPQPQHF
NA,TRBV6-1,CASTEARRLDYEQYF
NA,TRBV18,CASSPWRNSNSDTQYF
TRBD1,TRBV5-5,CASSLRGHGEAFF
TRBD2,TRBV5-1,CASSLGTSGGRGIEQFF
TRBD2,TRBV7-7,CASSGQPTRRLAGDRETQYF
NA,TRBV15,CATSGRGSEQYF
NA,TRBV18,CASSPPGAGYTF
NA,TRBV2,CASSNRVNQPQHF
TRBD2,TRBV7-2,CASRQVGLPYEQYF
NA,TRBV20-1,CSAILGTYTEAFF
NA,TRBV12-3/TRBV12-4,CASRGANYGYTF
TRBD2,TRBV12-3/TRBV12-4,CASTRRGGLGETQYF
NA,TRBV27,CASSGPRDGRSEAFF
TRBD1,TRBV3-1,CASRRDRGVYETQYF
NA,TRBV6-1,CASSRQGWAKNIQYF
NA,TRBV20-1,CSAKQGYGSYEQYF
NA,TRBV29-1,CHEAVPQHF
TRBD2,TRBV9,CASSSSGRPYNEQFF
TRBD2,TRBV5-6,CASSSFGLATYEQYF
TRBD1,TRBV18,CASSPDRTAERETQYF
NA,TRBV12-3/TRBV12-4,CASSSPDTQPRGAFF
NA,TRBV11-2,CASSGEETQYF
NA,TRBV25-1,CASSEGTKQVHEQYF
NA,TRBV3-1,CASSPRRPIQETQYF
NA,TRBV7-9,CASSSTSSPTDTQYF
TRBD1,TRBV19,CASSSTGTPAYEQYF
NA,TRBV6-4,CASSDSWGTQYF
NA,TRBV3-1,CASTVGWNYGYTF
TRBD1,TRBV9,CASSVAGQGLTGELFF
NA,TRBV20-1,CSAGPWGSEQYF
NA,TRBV20-1,CSAHRHPFNTEAFF
NA,TRBV5-1,CASSFLGETQYF
NA,TRBV12-3/TRBV12-4,CASSPHRWAYEQYF
NA,TRBV12-3/TRBV12-4,CASVEGTFRDTGELFF
NA,TRBV21-1,CASSKRTRDQPQHF
NA,TRBV4-2,CASSLEQDTTNEKLFF
NA,TRBV12-3/TRBV12-4,CASSFAGFDQPQHF